The present T cell receptor (beta chain) was sequenced within a study of T cells in Graves' hyperthyroidism and ophthalmopathy. Study conclusions and caveats: A 13 V-J model separated ophthalmopathy from stable hyperthyroidism.

As regards this clonotype: Its antigen is still unknown.

Germline V CDR1 and CDR2: LNHDA, SQIVND (reference sequence). The V end lost 3 bases, the J end lost 1 base, and 12 bases lay between the germline ends. The length of the CDR3 is 15 residues. TCR beta CDR3 region amplification was performed from RNA transcripts. A set of HTBI primers served as the primers for a first-round RT-PCR of the TCR CDR3. TCRdb independently ran MiXCR on the multiplex PCR reads; one entry per CDR3 protein. The repertoire includes under 250,000 distinct CDR3 sequences, around 17% of them detected once, and about 56% sits in the top ten. The source is a woman aged 45-59 years with Graves' hyperthyroidism. This chain links TRBV19 with TRBJ2-5; D unresolved. The material sequenced was blood. The CDR3 sequence is CASSIRGQVQETQYF. For the CDR3, the DNA is TGTGCCAGTAGTATCAGAGGTCAGGTCCAAGAGACCCAGTACTTC.